The entry below describes one T cell receptor beta chain. Trimming took 0 bases from V and 5 from J, leaving 16 bases between them. The CDR3 consists of 16 residues. In germline, CDR1 is MNHNS, CDR2 SASEGT. The data derive from a study of blood T cell repertoires in COVID-19. Study summary: PBMCs, B-cell-depleted T cells, or T cells provided the cDNA or gDNA that made up the material.

Profiled with immunoSEQ multiplex PCR; TCRdb holds only in-frame clones, not every one. Among 250,000 or so clones listed, 70% to 90% were seen once. The sequenced sample consisted of peripheral blood. The TCR comes from a man aged 18 to 30 with active or convalescent COVID-19. The chain combines TRBV6-1 with TRBJ2-5, with D possibly TRBD1 on 5 matching bases. Here the CDR3 DNA reads TGTGCCAGCAGTGAAGCGCTGGGGCTGCCGGTTGAGACCCAGTACTTC. This translates into CASSEALGLPVETQYF.